This record concerns one T cell receptor beta chain sequence. Its matching antigen is unknown. The assay was immunoSEQ multiplex PCR, and TCRdb's table has in-frame clones only and misses some. The table has around 77,000 clones, roughly 87% seen once. This sample was taken from a study of T cell responses to AZD1222 COVID-19 vaccine. Study-level findings and limits: In the spike-specific TCR repertoire, nearly half reportedly target unmutated variant regions. Scientists sampled the repertoires only once the peak T cell response had passed. Donors were largely white British and mainly female; clonal diversity was possibly underestimated.

The V end was cut by 0 bases, the J end by 4 bases, with 16 bases between. Germline assignment: CDR1 MNHEY and CDR2 SMNVEV (reference sequence). This CDR3 comprises 17 residues. The TCR was taken from an adult in good health. This chain links TRBV27 with TRBJ1-3; D gene uncertain. The material sequenced was peripheral blood, taken on day 0 of AZD1222 vaccination. The CDR3 coding sequence is TGTGCCAGCAGTTTATCGGGCGGCCTCGGGCTAGGAAACACCATATATTTT. It translates to CASSLSGGLGLGNTIYF.